Listed here are 5 T cell receptor beta chains from one sample, sequenced in a study of blood T cell repertoires in COVID-19. Sequenced by immunoSEQ multiplex PCR; TCRdb stores in-frame clones only, minus some. Of roughly 72,000 clones in the sample, roughly 82% were seen once. The sequenced sample was peripheral blood. The receptors come from a woman older than 75 with acute or convalescent COVID-19.

The CDR3 DNA sequence: TGCGCCAGCAGCCGGACAGGGCCAAACACTGAAGCTTTCTTT. It is translated as CASSRTGPNTEAFF. V gene TRBV5-1 combines with J gene TRBJ1-1; TRBD1 agrees at 8 bases. The V segment lost 4 bases and the J segment 2 bases; nucleotides outside the gene matches: 4. The CDR3 consists of 14 residues. The germline gives CDR1 SGHRS, CDR2 YFSETQ.

The V call is TRBV6-5, the J call TRBJ1-2; a weak D match, TRBD1 (6 bases). The CDR3 consists of 15 residues. V was cut by 6 bases and J by 9 bases, with 23 bases left in between. Germline V gene sequence: CDR1 MNHEY, CDR2 SVGAGI. This CDR3 is CASSLGSRSDRSYTF. CDR3 sequence (DNA): TGTGCCAGCAGCCTAGGGTCCAGAAGCGACAGGAGCTACACCTTC.

V is TRBV6-5 and J is TRBJ2-7, with D possibly TRBD2 on 6 matching bases. Looked up from germline, CDR1 is MNHEY and CDR2 is SVGAGI. This CDR3 is built from 13 residues. V lost 10 bases and J 0 bases, leaving 13 bases between the germline ends. The CDR3 DNA is TGTGCCACTCTGGGGAGGAGCTCCTACGAGCAGTACTTC. This gives the protein CATLGRSSYEQYF.

The chain links TRBV25-1 to TRBJ1-1, with TRBD1 identical over 9 bases. Trimming took 4 bases from V and 5 from J; bases not matched to a gene: 2. The CDR3 consists of 13 residues. The germline gives CDR1 MGHDK, CDR2 SYGVNS. CDR3 sequence reads: CASSGTGVTEAFF. In DNA, the CDR3 is TGTGCCAGCAGTGGGACAGGGGTAACTGAAGCTTTCTTT.

The V gene is TRBV6-5, the J gene TRBJ2-7, with D possibly being TRBD1 (5 bases). CDR1 MNHEY and CDR2 SVGAGI come from the germline V gene. This CDR3 spans 12 amino acids. Trimming removed 6 bases at V and 3 bases at J, with 9 bases between. In nucleotides, the CDR3 is TGTGCCAGCAGCAGCGACAGCTACGAGCAGTACTTC. Translated, it gives CASSSDSYEQYF.